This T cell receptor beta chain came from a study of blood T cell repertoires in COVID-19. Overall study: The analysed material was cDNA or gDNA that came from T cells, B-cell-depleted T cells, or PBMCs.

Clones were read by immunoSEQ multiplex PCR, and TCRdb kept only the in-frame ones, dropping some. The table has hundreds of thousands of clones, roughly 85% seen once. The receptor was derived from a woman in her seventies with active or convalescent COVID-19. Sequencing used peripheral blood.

CDR3 protein: CASTLRGGTEAFF. The CDR3 nucleotides are TGTGCCAGCACCCTGAGAGGGGGCACTGAAGCTTTCTTT. The chain is built from TRBV6-5 and TRBJ1-1, with D possibly matching TRBD1 (6 bases). V lost 7 bases to trimming and J lost 4 bases, with 13 bases between them. The CDR3 has 13 residues. Looked up from germline, CDR1 is MNHEY and CDR2 is SVGAGI.